Here is one T cell receptor beta chain with its context. Per the germline V gene, CDR1 is LNHDA and CDR2 is SQIVND (reference sequence). Germline trimming cut 6 bases from V and 7 bases from J; bases unmatched to any gene: 16. The CDR3 sequence is 17 residues long. This record comes from a study of blood T cell repertoires in COVID-19. Looking at the study overall: Samples came from the United States, Italy and Spain, spanning acute and convalescent COVID-19. In each case, the material was cDNA or gDNA derived from T cells, B-cell-depleted T cells, or PBMCs.

Seattle patients were enrolled during active infection and followed longitudinally. Original analysis: Reference gene primer amplification gave nucleated cell count estimates. TCRdb's copy holds only in-frame clones and misses some; the assay was immunoSEQ multiplex PCR. The V and J calls and the clone size are those of that table, but D and trimming were determined from the DNA. The sample includes about 160,000 clones, roughly 84% of them seen just once. The sequenced sample consisted of peripheral blood. The genes are TRBV19 and TRBJ2-1; 9 positions agree with TRBD1. The sequence came from a woman in her forties or fifties with COVID-19, enrolled during active disease. Here the CDR3 DNA reads TGTGCCAGTAGGGGCCTAGGAAAATCCGGGACAGGGAATGAGCAGTTCTTC. Protein product: CASRGLGKSGTGNEQFF.